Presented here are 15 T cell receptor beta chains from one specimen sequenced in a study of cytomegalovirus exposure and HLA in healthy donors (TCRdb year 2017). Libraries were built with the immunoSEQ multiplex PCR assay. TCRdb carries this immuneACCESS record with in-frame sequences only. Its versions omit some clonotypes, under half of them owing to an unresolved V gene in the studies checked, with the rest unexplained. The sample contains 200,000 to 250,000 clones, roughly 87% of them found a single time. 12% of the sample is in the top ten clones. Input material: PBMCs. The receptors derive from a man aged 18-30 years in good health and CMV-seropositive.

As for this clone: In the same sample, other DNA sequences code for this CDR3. CDR3 amino acids: CASSELGANTGELFF. CDR3 coding DNA: TGTGCCAGCAGTGAACTGGGGGCGAACACCGGGGAGCTGTTTTTT. The chain combines TRBV6-1 with TRBJ2-2; D may match TRBD1 or TRBD2 (5 bases each). Trimming pared 2 bases from V and 0 bases from J, leaving 7 bases between. CDR1 and CDR2 (germline): MNHNS, SASEGT. This CDR3 is 15 amino acids long.

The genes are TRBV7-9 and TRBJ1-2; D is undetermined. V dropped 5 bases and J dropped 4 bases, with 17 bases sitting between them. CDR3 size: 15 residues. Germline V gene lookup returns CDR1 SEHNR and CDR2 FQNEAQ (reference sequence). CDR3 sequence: CASSDSLQPGYGYTF. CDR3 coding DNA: TGTGCCAGCAGCGATTCATTGCAACCTGGCTATGGCTACACCTTC.

The chain's CDR3 is CASSFGLAGLSTDTQYF. CDR3 sequence (DNA): TGTGCCAGCAGCTTTGGACTAGCGGGTCTAAGCACAGATACGCAGTATTTT. This chain joins TRBV5-6 and TRBJ2-3, with 11 bases fitting TRBD2. The CDR3 has 17 residues. Germline CDR1 is SGHDT and CDR2 is YYEEEE. V lost 2 bases to trimming and J lost 0 bases; unmatched junction nucleotides: 5.

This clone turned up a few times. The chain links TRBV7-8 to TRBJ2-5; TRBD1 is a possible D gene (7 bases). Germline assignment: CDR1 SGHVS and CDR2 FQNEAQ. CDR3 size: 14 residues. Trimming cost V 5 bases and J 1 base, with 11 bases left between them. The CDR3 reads CASSGGTVQETQYF. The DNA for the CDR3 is TGTGCCAGCAGCGGCGGGACAGTCCAAGAGACCCAGTACTTC.

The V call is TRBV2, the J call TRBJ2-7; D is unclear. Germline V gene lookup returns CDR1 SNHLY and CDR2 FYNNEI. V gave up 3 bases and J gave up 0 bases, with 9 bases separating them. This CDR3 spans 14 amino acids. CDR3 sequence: CASSELARSYEQYF. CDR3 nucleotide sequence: TGTGCCAGCAGTGAGTTAGCACGCTCCTACGAGCAGTACTTC.

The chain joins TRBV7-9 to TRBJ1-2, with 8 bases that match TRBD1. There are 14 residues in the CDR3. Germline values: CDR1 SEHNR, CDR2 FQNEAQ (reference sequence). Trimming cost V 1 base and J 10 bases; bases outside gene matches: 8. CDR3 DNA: TGTGCCAGCAGCTTAGTTCAGGGGGCAGTTTCCTACACCTTC. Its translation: CASSLVQGAVSYTF.

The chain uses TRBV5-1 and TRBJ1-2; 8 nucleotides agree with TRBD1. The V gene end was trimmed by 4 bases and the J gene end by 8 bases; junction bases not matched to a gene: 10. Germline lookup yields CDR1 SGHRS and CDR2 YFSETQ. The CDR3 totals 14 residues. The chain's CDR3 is CASSGQGASIGYTF. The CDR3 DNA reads TGCGCCAGCAGCGGACAGGGCGCGAGCATCGGCTACACCTTC.

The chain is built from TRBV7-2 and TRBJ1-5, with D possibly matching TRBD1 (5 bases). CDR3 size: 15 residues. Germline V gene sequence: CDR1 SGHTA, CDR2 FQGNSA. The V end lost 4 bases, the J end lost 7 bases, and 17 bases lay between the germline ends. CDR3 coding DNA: TGTGCCAGCAGCTCACCGGCGGTGGGGCCACAGCCCCAGCATTTT. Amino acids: CASSSPAVGPQPQHF. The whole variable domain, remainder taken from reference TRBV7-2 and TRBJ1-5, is GAGVSQSPSNKVTEKGKDVELRCDPISGHTALYWYRQSLGQGLEFLIYFQGNSAPDKSGLPSDRFSAERTGGSVSTLTIQRTQQEDSAVYLCASSSPAVGPQPQHFGDGTRLSIL.

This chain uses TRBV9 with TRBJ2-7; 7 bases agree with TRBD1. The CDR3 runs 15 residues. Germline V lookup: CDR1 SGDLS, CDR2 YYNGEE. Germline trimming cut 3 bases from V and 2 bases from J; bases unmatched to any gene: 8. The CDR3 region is CASSAFSGQTYEQYF. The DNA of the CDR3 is TGTGCCAGCAGCGCCTTCTCGGGACAGACCTACGAGCAGTACTTC.

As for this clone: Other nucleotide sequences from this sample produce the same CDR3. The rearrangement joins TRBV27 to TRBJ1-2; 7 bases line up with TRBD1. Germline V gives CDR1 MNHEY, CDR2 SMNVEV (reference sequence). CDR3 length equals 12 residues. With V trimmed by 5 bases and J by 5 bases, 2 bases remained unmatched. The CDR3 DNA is TGTGCCAGCAGTCCACAGGGGTATGGCTACACCTTC. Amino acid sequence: CASSPQGYGYTF.

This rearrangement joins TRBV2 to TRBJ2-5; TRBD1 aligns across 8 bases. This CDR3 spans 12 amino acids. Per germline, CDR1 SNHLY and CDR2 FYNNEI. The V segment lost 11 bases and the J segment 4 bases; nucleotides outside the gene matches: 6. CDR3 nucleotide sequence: TGTGCCGGATGGACAGGGCTAGAGACCCAGTACTTC. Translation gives CAGWTGLETQYF.

DNA of the CDR3: TGTGCCAGCAGCCTTGGACAGGGCGGAAAACTGTTTTTT. This codes for CASSLGQGGKLFF. This sequence joins TRBV9 and TRBJ1-4; 8 nucleotides line up with TRBD1. Germline trimming cut 4 bases from V and 10 bases from J; bases unmatched to any gene: 6. CDR3 length: 13 residues. Germline CDR1 reads SGDLS; CDR2 reads YYNGEE.

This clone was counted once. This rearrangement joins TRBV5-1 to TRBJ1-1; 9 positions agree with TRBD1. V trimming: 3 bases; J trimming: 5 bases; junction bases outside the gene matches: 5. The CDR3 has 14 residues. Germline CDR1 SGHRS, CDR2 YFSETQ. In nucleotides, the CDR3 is TGCGCCAGCAGCTGGGGACAGGGTGGAACTGAAGCTTTCTTT. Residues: CASSWGQGGTEAFF.

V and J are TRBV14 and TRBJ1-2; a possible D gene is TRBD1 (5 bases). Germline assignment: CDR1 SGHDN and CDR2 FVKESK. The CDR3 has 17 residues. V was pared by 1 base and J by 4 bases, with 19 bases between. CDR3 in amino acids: CASSQGTFGASSYGYTF. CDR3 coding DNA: TGTGCCAGCAGCCAAGGTACTTTCGGGGCATCGAGCTATGGCTACACCTTC. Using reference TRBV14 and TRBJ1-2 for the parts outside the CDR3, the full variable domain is EAGVTQFPSHSVIEKGQTVTLRCDPISGHDNLYWYRRVMGKEIKFLLHFVKESKQDESGMPNNRFLAERTGGTYSTLKVQPAELEDSGVYFCASSQGTFGASSYGYTFGSGTRLTVV.

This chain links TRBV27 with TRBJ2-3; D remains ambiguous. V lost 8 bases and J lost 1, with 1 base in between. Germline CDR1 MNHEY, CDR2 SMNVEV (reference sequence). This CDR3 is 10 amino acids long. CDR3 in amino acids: CASGTDTQYF. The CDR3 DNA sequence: TGTGCCAGCGGCACAGATACGCAGTATTTT.